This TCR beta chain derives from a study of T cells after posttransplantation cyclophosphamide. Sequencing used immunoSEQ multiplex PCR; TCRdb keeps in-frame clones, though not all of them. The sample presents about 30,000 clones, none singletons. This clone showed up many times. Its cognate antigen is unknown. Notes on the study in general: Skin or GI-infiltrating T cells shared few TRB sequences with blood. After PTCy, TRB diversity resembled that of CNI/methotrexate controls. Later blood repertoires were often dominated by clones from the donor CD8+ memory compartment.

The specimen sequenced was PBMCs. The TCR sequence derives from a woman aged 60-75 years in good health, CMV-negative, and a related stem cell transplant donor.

The CDR3 region is CASSPQGPSSGNTIYF. The CDR3 DNA follows: TGTGCCAGCAGCCCACAGGGCCCCAGCTCTGGAAACACCATATATTTT. The V gene is TRBV7-9, the J gene TRBJ1-3; the D gene is possibly TRBD1 (6 bases). V lost 5 bases, J lost 0 bases, and 14 bases lay in between. The CDR3 consists of 16 residues. In germline, CDR1 is SEHNR, CDR2 FQNEAQ (reference sequence).